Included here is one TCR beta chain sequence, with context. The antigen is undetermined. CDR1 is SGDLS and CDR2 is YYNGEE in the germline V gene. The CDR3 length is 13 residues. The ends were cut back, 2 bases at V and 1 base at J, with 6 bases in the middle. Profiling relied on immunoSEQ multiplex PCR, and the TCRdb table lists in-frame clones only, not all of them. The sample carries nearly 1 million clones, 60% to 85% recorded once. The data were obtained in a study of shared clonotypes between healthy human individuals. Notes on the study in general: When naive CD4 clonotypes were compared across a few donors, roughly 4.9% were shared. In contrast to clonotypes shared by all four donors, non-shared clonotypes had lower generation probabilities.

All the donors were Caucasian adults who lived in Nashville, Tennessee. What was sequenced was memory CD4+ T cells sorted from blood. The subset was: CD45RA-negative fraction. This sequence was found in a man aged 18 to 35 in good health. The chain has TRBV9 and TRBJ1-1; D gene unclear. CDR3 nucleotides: TGTGCCAGCAGCGTGACCCAGAACACTGAAGCTTTCTTT. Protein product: CASSVTQNTEAFF.